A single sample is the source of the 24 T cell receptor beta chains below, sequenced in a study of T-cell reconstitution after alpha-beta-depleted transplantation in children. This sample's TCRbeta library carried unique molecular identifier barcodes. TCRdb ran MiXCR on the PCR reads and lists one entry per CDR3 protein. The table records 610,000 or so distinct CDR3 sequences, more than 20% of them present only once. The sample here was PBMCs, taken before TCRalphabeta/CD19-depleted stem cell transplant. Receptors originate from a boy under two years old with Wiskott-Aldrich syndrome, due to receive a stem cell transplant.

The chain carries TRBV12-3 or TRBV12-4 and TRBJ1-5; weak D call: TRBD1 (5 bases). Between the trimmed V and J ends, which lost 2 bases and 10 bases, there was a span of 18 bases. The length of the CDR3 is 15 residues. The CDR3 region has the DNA TGTGCCAGCAGTTTAACCCTCGGACATAGGGAACCCCAGCATTTT. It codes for CASSLTLGHREPQHF.

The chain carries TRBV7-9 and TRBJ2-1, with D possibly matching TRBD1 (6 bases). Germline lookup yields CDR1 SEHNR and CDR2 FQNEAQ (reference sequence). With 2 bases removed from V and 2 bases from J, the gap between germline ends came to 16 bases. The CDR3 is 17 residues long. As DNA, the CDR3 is TGTGCCAGCAGCTTATCAACAGGGCCAGAGACCTACAATGAGCAGTTCTTC. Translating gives CASSLSTGPETYNEQFF.

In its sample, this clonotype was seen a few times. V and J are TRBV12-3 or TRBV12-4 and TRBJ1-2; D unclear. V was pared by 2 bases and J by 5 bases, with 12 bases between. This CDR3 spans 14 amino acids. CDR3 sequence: CASSLFGQEYGYTF. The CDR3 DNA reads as TGTGCCAGCAGTTTATTCGGGCAGGAGTATGGCTACACCTTC.

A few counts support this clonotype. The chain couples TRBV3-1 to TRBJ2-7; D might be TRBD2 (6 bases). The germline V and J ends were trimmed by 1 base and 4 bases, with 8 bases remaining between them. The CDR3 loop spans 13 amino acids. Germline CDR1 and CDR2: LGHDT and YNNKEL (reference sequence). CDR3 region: CASSQGLGYEQYF. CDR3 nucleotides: TGTGCCAGCAGCCAAGGACTAGGATACGAGCAGTACTTC.

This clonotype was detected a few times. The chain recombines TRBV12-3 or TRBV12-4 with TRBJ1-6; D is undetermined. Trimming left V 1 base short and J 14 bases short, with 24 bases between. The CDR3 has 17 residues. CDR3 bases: TGTGCCAGCAGTTTAGAGTCAAAGGCAGGAGCCCCAGGAGCCCTCCACTTT. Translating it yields CASSLESKAGAPGALHF.

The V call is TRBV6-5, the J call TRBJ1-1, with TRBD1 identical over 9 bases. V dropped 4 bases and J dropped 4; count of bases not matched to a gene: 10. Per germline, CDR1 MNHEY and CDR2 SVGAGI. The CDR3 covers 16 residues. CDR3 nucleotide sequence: TGTGCCAGCAGTTCCGGGACAGGGAAAAGAGGCACTGAAGCTTTCTTT. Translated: CASSSGTGKRGTEAFF.

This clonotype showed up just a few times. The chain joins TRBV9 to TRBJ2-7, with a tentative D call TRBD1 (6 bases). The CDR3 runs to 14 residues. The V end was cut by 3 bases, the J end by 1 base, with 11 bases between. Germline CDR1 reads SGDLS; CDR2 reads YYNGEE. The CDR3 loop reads CASSGTAHSYEQYF. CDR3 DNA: TGTGCCAGCAGCGGGACAGCCCATTCCTACGAGCAGTACTTC. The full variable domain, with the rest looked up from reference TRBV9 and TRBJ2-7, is DSGVTQTPKHLITATGQRVTLRCSPRSGDLSVYWYQQSLDQGLQFLIQYYNGEERAKGNILERFSAQQFPDLHSELNLSSLELGDSALYFCASSGTAHSYEQYFGPGTRLTVT.

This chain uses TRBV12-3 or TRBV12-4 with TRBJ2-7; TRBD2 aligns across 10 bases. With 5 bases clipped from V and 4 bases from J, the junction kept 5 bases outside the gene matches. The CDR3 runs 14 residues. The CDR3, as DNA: TGTGCCAGCAGTCCTAGCGGGAGATGGTACGAGCAGTACTTC. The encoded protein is CASSPSGRWYEQYF.

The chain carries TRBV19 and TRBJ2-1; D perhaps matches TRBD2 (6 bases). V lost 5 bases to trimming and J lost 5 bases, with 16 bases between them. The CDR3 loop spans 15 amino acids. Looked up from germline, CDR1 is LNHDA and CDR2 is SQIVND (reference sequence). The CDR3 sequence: CASSGKRVVDNEQFF. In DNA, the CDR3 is TGTGCCAGTAGTGGCAAGCGGGTGGTTGACAATGAGCAGTTCTTC.

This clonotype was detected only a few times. CDR3 sequence reads: CAISSTSGAAGANVLTF. CDR3 bases: TGTGCCATCAGTTCGACTAGCGGTGCGGCTGGGGCCAACGTCCTGACTTTC. The V and J genes are TRBV10-3 and TRBJ2-6; 9 bases are a match to TRBD2. V was clipped by 5 bases and J by 2 bases; unmatched bases: 7. This CDR3 contains 17 residues. In germline, CDR1 is ENHRY, CDR2 SYGVKD.

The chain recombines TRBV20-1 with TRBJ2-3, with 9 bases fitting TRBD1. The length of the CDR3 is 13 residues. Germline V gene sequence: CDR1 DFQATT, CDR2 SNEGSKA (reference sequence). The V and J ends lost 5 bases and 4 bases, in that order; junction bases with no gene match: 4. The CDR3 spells CSAGQGRADTQYF. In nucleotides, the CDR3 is TGCAGTGCTGGACAGGGGAGAGCAGATACGCAGTATTTT.

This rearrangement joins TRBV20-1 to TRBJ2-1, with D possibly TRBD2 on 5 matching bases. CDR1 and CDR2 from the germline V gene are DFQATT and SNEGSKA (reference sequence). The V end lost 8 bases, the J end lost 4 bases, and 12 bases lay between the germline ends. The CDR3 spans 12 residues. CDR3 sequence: CSCPGGYNEQFF. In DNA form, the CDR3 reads TGCAGTTGTCCCGGAGGTTACAATGAGCAGTTCTTC.

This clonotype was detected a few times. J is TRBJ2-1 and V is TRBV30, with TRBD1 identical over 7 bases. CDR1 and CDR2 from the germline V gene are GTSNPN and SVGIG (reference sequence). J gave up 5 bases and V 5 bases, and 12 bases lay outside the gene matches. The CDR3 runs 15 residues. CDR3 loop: CAWPPPGTDDNEQFF. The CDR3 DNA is TGTGCCTGGCCTCCTCCCGGGACAGACGACAATGAGCAGTTCTTC.

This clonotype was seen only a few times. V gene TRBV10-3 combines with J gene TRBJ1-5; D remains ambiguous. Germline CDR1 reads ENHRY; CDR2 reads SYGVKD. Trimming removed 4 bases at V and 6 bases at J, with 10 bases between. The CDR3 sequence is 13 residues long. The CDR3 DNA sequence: TGTGCCATCAGTGGGGATACAAGTCAGCCCCAGCATTTT. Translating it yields CAISGDTSQPQHF.

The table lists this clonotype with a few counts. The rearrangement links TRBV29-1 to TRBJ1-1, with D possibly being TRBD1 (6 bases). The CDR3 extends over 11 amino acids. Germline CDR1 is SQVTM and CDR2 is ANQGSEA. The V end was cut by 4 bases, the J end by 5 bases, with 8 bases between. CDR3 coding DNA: TGCAGCGTTGTGGGGGCTACTGAAGCTTTCTTT. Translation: CSVVGATEAFF.

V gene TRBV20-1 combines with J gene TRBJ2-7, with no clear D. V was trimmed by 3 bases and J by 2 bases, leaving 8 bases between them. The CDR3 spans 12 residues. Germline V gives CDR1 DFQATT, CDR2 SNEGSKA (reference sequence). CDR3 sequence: CSASKGTYEQYF. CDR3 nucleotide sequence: TGCAGTGCTAGCAAGGGTACCTACGAGCAGTACTTC.

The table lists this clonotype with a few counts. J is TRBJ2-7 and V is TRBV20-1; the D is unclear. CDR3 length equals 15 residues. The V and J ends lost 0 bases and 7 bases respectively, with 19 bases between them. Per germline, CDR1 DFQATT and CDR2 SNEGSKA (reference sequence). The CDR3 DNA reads TGCAGTGCTAGAGATCTAAGGGAACCCCTGGCGGAGCAGTACTTC. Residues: CSARDLREPLAEQYF.

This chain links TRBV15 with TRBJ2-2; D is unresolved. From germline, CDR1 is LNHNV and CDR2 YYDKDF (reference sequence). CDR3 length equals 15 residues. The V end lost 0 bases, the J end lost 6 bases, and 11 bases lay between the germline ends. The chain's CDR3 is CATSRDGAGPGELFF. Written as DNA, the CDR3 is TGTGCCACCAGCAGAGATGGAGCAGGACCCGGGGAGCTGTTTTTT. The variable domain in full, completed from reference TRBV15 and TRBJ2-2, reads DAMVIQNPRYQVTQFGKPVTLSCSQTLNHNVMYWYQQKSSQAPKLLFHYYDKDFNNEADTPDNFQSRRPNTSFCFLDIRSPGLGDTAMYLCATSRDGAGPGELFFGEGSRLTVL.

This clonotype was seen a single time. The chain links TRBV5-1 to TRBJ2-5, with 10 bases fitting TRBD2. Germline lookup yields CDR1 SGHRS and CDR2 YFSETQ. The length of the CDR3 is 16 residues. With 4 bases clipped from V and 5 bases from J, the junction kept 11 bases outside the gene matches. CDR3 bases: TGCGCCAGCAGCCTGGGAATTTTAGCGGGAGGCGAGACCCAGTACTTC. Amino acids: CASSLGILAGGETQYF.

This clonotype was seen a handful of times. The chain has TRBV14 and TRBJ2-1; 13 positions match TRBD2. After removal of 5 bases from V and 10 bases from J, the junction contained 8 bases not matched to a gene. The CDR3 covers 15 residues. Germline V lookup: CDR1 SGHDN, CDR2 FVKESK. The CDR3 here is CASSFRTSGSLEQFF. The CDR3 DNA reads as TGTGCCAGCAGCTTCAGGACTAGCGGGAGTTTAGAGCAGTTCTTC.

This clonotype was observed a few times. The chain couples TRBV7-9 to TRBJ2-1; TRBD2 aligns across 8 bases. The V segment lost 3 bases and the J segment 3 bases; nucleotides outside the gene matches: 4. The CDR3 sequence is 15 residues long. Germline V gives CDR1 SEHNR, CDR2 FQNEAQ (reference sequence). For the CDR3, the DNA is TGTGCCAGCAGCTTGGAAGGGACTAGCTACAATGAGCAGTTCTTC. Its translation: CASSLEGTSYNEQFF.

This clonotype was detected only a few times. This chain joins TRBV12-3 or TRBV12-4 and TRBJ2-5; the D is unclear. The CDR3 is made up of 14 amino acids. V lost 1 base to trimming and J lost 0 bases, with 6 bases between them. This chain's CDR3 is CASSLVRYQETQYF. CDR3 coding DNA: TGTGCCAGCAGTTTAGTGCGGTACCAAGAGACCCAGTACTTC.

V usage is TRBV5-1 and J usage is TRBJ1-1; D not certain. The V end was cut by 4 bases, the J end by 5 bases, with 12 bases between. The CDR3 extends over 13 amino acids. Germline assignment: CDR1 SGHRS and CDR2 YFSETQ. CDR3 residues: CASSPIEVTEAFF. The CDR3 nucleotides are TGCGCCAGCAGCCCGATTGAGGTGACTGAAGCTTTCTTT.

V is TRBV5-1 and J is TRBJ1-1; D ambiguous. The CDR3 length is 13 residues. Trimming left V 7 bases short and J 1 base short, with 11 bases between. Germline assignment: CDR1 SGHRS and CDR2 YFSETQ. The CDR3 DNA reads TGCGCCAGCTACGAGGGCAAGAACACTGAAGCTTTCTTT. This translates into CASYEGKNTEAFF.